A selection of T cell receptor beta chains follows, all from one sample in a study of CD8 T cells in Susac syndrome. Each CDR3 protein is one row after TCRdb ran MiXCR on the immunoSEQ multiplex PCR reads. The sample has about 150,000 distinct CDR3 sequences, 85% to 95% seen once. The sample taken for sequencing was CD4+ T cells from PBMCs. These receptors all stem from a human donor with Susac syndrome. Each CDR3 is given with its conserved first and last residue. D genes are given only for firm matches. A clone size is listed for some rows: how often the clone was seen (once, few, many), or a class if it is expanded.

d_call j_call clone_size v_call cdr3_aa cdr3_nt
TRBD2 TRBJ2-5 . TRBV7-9 CASSSSGGVGKETQYF TGTGCCAGCAGCTCAAGCGGGGGGGTCGGGAAAGAGACCCAGTACTTC
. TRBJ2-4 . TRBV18 CASSPTSGLGNIQYF TGTGCCAGCTCACCAACTAGTGGCCTCGGGAACATTCAGTACTTC
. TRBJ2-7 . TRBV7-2 CASSLFQTGPSYEQYF TGTGCCAGCAGCTTATTCCAGACAGGTCCCTCCTACGAGCAGTACTTC
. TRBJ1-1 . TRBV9 CASSRRRTMNTEAFF TGTGCCAGCAGCCGTAGGCGGACTATGAACACTGAAGCTTTCTTT
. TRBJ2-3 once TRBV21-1 CAYSSGTGTVTDTQYF TGTGCCTACAGCAGCGGGACAGGGACAGTCACAGATACGCAGTATTTT
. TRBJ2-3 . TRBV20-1 CSPQGAGADTQYF TGCAGTCCCCAGGGGGCGGGAGCAGATACGCAGTATTTT
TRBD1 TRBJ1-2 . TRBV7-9 CASSSRGQDRGYTF TGTGCCAGCAGTTCCCGGGGACAGGACCGGGGCTACACCTTC
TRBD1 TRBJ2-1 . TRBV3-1 CASSQGTGRNEQFF TGTGCCAGCAGCCAAGGGACAGGGAGGAATGAGCAGTTCTTC
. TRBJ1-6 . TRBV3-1 CASKSTSSYNSPLHF TGTGCCAGCAAGAGTACCAGCTCCTATAATTCACCCCTCCACTTT
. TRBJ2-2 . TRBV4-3 CASSRAGELFF TGCGCCAGCAGCCGGGCCGGGGAGCTGTTTTTT
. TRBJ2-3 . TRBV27 CASSSLVTGADTQYF TGTGCCAGCAGTTCTCTAGTCACCGGTGCAGATACGCAGTATTTT
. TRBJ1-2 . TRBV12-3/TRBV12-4 CASSFRQTYGYTF TGTGCCAGCAGCTTCCGCCAGACCTATGGCTACACCTTC
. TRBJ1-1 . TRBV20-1 CSARGGISTSVTEAFF TGCAGTGCTAGGGGGGGGATATCAACTTCGGTCACTGAAGCTTTCTTT
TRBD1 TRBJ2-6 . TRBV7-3 CASSYQGAGANVLTF TGTGCCAGCAGCTACCAGGGGGCTGGGGCCAACGTCCTGACTTTC
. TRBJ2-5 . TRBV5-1 CASSLVTKQETQYF TGCGCCAGCAGCTTGGTCACGAAACAAGAGACCCAGTACTTC
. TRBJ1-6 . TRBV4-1 CASSQDFFIPPLHF TGCGCCAGCAGCCAAGATTTCTTCATACCACCCCTCCACTTT
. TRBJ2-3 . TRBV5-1 CASSLLQITDTQYF TGCGCCAGCAGCTTGTTACAAATCACAGATACGCAGTATTTT
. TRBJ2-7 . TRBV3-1 CASADADYEQYF TGTGCCAGCGCGGATGCTGACTACGAGCAGTACTTC
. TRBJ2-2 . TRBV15 CATRRGGTGELFF TGTGCCACCCGCAGGGGGGGCACCGGGGAGCTGTTTTTT
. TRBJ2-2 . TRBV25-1 CASSDSKNTGELFF TGTGCCAGCAGTGACAGCAAAAACACCGGGGAGCTGTTTTTT
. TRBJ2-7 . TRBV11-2 CASSLGMYEQYF TGTGCCAGCAGCTTAGGAATGTACGAGCAGTACTTC
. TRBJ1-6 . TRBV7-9 CASSLGRTESSPLHF TGTGCCAGCAGCTTGGGACGGACAGAGAGCTCACCCCTCCACTTT
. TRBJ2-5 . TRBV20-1 CSAAWGSTQETQYF TGCAGTGCCGCTTGGGGGTCAACCCAAGAGACCCAGTACTTC
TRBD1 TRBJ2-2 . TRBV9 CASSVRGPGELFF TGTGCCAGCAGCGTAAGGGGGCCCGGGGAGCTGTTTTTT
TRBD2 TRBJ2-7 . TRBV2 CASSRTSGAYEQYF TGTGCCAGCAGCAGAACTAGCGGCGCCTACGAGCAGTACTTC
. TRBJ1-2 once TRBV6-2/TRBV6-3 CASSRRDYGYTF TGTGCCAGCAGCCGCAGGGACTATGGCTACACCTTC
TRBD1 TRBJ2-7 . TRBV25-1 CASSESGTGGSEQYF TGTGCCAGCAGTGAATCGGGGACAGGGGGCTCCGAGCAGTACTTC
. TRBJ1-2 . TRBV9 CASSVSGTHGYTF TGTGCCAGCAGCGTAAGCGGGACTCATGGCTACACCTTC
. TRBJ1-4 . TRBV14 CASSRAGNEKLFF TGTGCCAGCAGCCGCGCCGGGAATGAAAAACTGTTTTTT
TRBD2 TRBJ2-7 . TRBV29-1 CSVATSGSGGEQYF TGCAGTGTTGCGACTAGCGGGAGTGGAGGCGAGCAGTACTTC
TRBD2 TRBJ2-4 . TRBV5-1 CASSPGLAGGDSNIQYF TGCGCCAGCAGCCCGGGACTAGCGGGGGGGGATTCAAACATTCAGTACTTC
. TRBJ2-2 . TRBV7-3 CASSLQGTNTGELFF TGTGCCAGCAGCTTACAGGGAACGAACACCGGGGAGCTGTTTTTT
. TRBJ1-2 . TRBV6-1 CASNRSGRQRAGYGYTF TGTGCCAGCAACCGCTCTGGCAGGCAGAGGGCGGGCTATGGCTACACCTTC